This TCR beta chain was captured by sequencing in a study of shared clonotypes between healthy human individuals. CDR1 is SNHLY, CDR2 FYNNEI, per germline. The CDR3 is 16 amino acids. With V trimmed by 4 bases and J by 0 bases, 6 bases remained unmatched. The repertoire was sequenced with immunoSEQ multiplex PCR; TCRdb's copy has only in-frame clones and lacks some. The sample has 2.3 million or so clones; 85% to 95% are singletons. This chain uses TRBV2 with TRBJ2-3; 8 bases line up with TRBD2. The clonotype comes from a man between 18 and 35 years old in good health. Some clones in this sample may be carry-over from other donors' samples. Sequenced material: naive CD4+ T cells from PBMCs. The subset denotes: CD45RA+ positively selected. CDR3 region: CASSGGPSGSTDTQYF. CDR3 nucleotide sequence: TGTGCCAGCAGTGGAGGTCCTAGCGGGAGCACAGATACGCAGTATTTT.